This T cell receptor beta chain was sequenced for a study of T cells in Graves' hyperthyroidism and ophthalmopathy (dated by TCRdb to 2018 to 2020). Notes on the research overall: Peripheral blood samples were taken at initial diagnosis, before any treatment was given. In addition, the study compared T-cell repertoires in thyroid tissue and in blood from roughly six Graves' hyperthyroidism patients. TCR Vbeta CDR3 sequencing of 140 or so peripheral blood samples (around 45 ophthalmopathy, under 80 hyperthyroidism and about 17 progressor patients) is reported in the paper. Prospective prediction of ophthalmopathy was tested in an independent validation cohort consisting of 18 to 20 hyperthyroidism patients and 15 or so patients who later progressed to ophthalmopathy. The 75 to 100 discovery patients were randomly split 7:3 into training and test sets. To identify TCR V-J signatures that set the groups apart, the researchers used a discovery cohort of 100 patients, made up of 43 with Graves' ophthalmopathy and 57 with stable Graves' hyperthyroidism. After sampling, hyperthyroidism patients received methimazole starting at 30 mg daily, and ophthalmopathy patients received high-dose intravenous methylprednisolone.

TCR beta CDR3 regions were amplified from RNA transcripts. The first round of RT-PCR for the TCR CDR3 was performed with the HTBI primer set and the Qiagen OneStep RT-PCR kit. A second multiplex PCR round built the libraries, followed by size selection and purification. Sequencing of the libraries was done on an Illumina HiSeq2000 using paired-end 100 bp reads. Regarding the original processing steps: SOAPnuke was used to process the raw data, removing reads that contained adapters or uncalled bases, had a mean Phred below 15, or lacked an exact match to the constant primer or identifier. High-quality paired reads were merged using COPE v1.2.5, and each unique nucleotide sequence was defined as a clonotype. MiTCR v1.1 was used to align clonotypes to the IMGT TRBV, TRBD and TRBJ reference segments. Analysis was restricted to V-J combinations with a frequency above 0.0001, which covered roughly 99% of repertoires. The TCS score was defined as F50 (clonal expansion) divided by E x V (chaos), with BLOSUM62-based TCRdist calculated between CDR3 peptides within each V-J. Welch's t-statistics and random forest reduced 450 to 600 V-J features to 10 to 15, which were used in a naive Bayes classifier (R e1071). TCRdb reprocessing: public reads trimmed at Q25 with fastp, clones called with MiXCR, in-frame beta chains kept. For every CDR3 protein sequence, its rows merge into one entry that carries the most common genes and DNA. The V and J calls shown here were made by TCRdb, not taken from the authors' results. The sample yields hundreds of thousands of distinct CDR3 sequences; approximately 15% were counted once. 12% of the sample comes from the top ten.

Ophthalmopathy patients had moderately to severely active disease, Clinical Activity Score of at least 3, NOSPECS grade of at least 4, and duration under 3 months. Patients with uncontrolled infections, other autoimmune diseases, pregnancy or lactation were excluded. Diagnoses were based on clinical symptoms, serum thyroxine and TRAb, thyroid ultrasound and orbital computed tomography. Ficoll-Paque density gradient centrifugation was used to isolate PBMCs from approximately 11 ml of fresh peripheral blood. Total RNA was extracted with Trizol reagent, and quality was checked on an Agilent 2100 Bioanalyzer. Including cysteine and phenylalanine, the CDR3 has 16 amino acids. Only CDR3 DNA remains: 48 bases, in frame from the first base. The germline V end is reduced by 4 bases and the J end by 1 base; junction bases left unmatched: 5. In the germline V gene, CDR1 corresponds to SGHRS and CDR2 to YFSETQ.

Points on this clonotype: This clone's antigen is unknown. Per-base qualities were not stored, and no clone one base away is much larger.

What the work shows at the level of the full study, not this receptor alone: Most expanded thyroid clonotypes (frequency above 0.001) were also found in blood, which suggests that blood repertoires may mirror thyroid immune responses. In validation, the model predicted progression to ophthalmopathy a median of about 5.9 months before onset, with approximately 70% sensitivity and roughly 79% specificity. No statistical method was used to fix the sample size in advance, and group allocation was not hidden from the investigators. Ophthalmopathy was separated from stable hyperthyroidism by a 13 V-J signature model, with approximately 86% sensitivity and approximately 81% specificity obtained in cross-validation and 80%/75% obtained in testing.

Sequencing used blood. Rearrangement joined TRBV5-1 to TRBJ2-2, and 9 bases in between align with TRBD2. The receptor was isolated from a woman aged 50 to 65 with Graves' ophthalmopathy. The CDR3 region reads CASSPGLAQNTGELFF. The sequenced DNA is TGCGCCAGCAGCCCCGGACTAGCGCAGAACACCGGGGAGCTGTTTTTT.